One T cell receptor beta chain is described in this entry. The data originate from a study of blood T cell repertoires in COVID-19. Study at large: The United States, Italy and Spain provided the acute and convalescent COVID-19 samples. PBMCs, B-cell-depleted T cells, or T cells were the source of the cDNA or gDNA that made up the material.

In the authors' methods: Estimated nucleated cell counts came from reference gene primer amplification. The data were produced by immunoSEQ multiplex PCR, yet TCRdb's version contains in-frame clones alone and is incomplete. From that table come the V and J calls and clone size; the DNA was used to work out D and trimming. The sample lists roughly 30,000 clones; about 84% were seen once. In germline, CDR1 is MNHEY, CDR2 SVGAGI. Trimming removed 8 bases from V and 5 bases from J; junction bases left unmatched: 14. This CDR3 has 15 residues. This chain links TRBV6-5 with TRBJ1-2; 7 bases agree with TRBD1. Source material: peripheral blood. This clonotype originated in a woman aged 60-75 years with acute or convalescent COVID-19. CDR3 sequence: CASWGATGSFYGYTF. CDR3 sequence (DNA): TGTGCCAGCTGGGGAGCGACAGGGTCCTTTTATGGCTACACCTTC.